The clone carrying this TCR beta chain occurred a few times. This specimen belongs to a study of blood T cell repertoires in COVID-19. In terms of age and location, participants ranged from about 18 to 90 years and lived in fewer than 30 US areas. Authors' analysis steps: Reference gene primers were amplified, and this amplification served to estimate nucleated cell counts. Generated by immunoSEQ multiplex PCR, the TCRdb table keeps only in-frame clones and is missing some. Clone size and the V and J calls come from that table; the DNA yielded D and trimming. The data show 200,000 to 250,000 clones, around 85% seen once. CDR3 size: 15 residues. V dropped 5 bases and J dropped 2; count of bases not matched to a gene: 6. Per germline, CDR1 SGHVS and CDR2 FNYEAQ.

The V and J genes are TRBV7-6 and TRBJ1-3; the match to TRBD1 covers 7 bases. This receptor was obtained from a woman in her forties or fifties in a cohort exposed to, infected with or recovered from COVID-19 (not recorded which). Sequences were obtained from PBMCs or T cells enriched from blood (not recorded which). This chain's CDR3 is CASSVQDRAGNTIYF. DNA for the CDR3: TGTGCCAGCAGCGTACAAGACAGGGCTGGAAACACCATATATTTT.